Listed below are T cell receptor beta chains from one sample, sequenced in a study of shared clonotypes between healthy human individuals. Sequencing was performed with immunoSEQ multiplex PCR; in TCRdb, only in-frame clones are kept and a portion is missing. The profile shows roughly 500,000 clones, 95% to 97% of them singletons. What was sequenced was naive CD4+ T cells sorted from blood. The receptor set was obtained from a woman in her twenties or thirties in good health. Both conserved end residues are part of each CDR3. A D gene is named only where the DNA matches it firmly. The size field is filled for only some rows; it gives once, few, many or a size class.

>NA|TRBV7-9|15|NA|TRBJ2-7
TGTGCCAGCAGCTTTGACGGAACTTGGGCCTACGAGCAGTACTTC
CASSFDGTWAYEQYF
>NA|TRBV28|13|NA|TRBJ2-7
TGTGCCAGCAGTCCCATTCGTTTGCTCGAGCAGTACTTC
CASSPIRLLEQYF
>NA|TRBV28|14|NA|TRBJ2-7
TGTGCCAGCAGTTTGCTCCGACAGTCCTACGAGCAGTACTTC
CASSLLRQSYEQYF
>NA|TRBV28|14|NA|TRBJ2-7
TGTGCCAGCAGTTTCCTCTTAAGATTCTACGAGCAGTACTTC
CASSFLLRFYEQYF
>NA|TRBV29-1|13|TRBD2|TRBJ2-3
TGCAGCGTGAGCGGGAGTAGCACAGATACGCAGTATTTT
CSVSGSSTDTQYF
>NA|TRBV5-1|16|TRBD2|TRBJ2-7
TGCGCCAGCAGCCCAGGGACTAGCGCGATCATAGGGGAGCAGTACTTC
CASSPGTSAIIGEQYF
>NA|TRBV28|15|NA|TRBJ2-7
TGTGCCAGCAGTGAACAGGGTCCCTCTTTCTACGAGCAGTACTTC
CASSEQGPSFYEQYF
>NA|TRBV7-2|19|TRBD2|TRBJ2-3
TGTGCCAGCAGCGGGACTAGCGGGAGTAAAAGGGAGGGCACAGATACGCAGTATTTT
CASSGTSGSKREGTDTQYF
>NA|TRBV6-5|16|NA|TRBJ1-3
TGTGCCAGCAGTTACTCGCTCTCACAGTCTGGAAACACCATATATTTT
CASSYSLSQSGNTIYF
>NA|TRBV30|15|TRBD2|TRBJ2-1
TGTGCCTGGAGCTCGGGTAGCGGGAGATACAATGAGCAGTTCTTC
CAWSSGSGRYNEQFF
>NA|TRBV20-1|11|NA|TRBJ1-2
TGCAGTGCTATGCAGGGCGTGGGCTACACCTTC
CSAMQGVGYTF
>NA|TRBV29-1|13|NA|TRBJ2-3
TGCAGCGTTGAAAACCCTTTCACAGATACGCAGTATTTT
CSVENPFTDTQYF
>once|TRBV10-1|14|NA|TRBJ2-2
TGCGCCAGCAGTGACAGGGGGAGGACCGGGGAGCTGTTTTTT
CASSDRGRTGELFF
>NA|TRBV12-1|15|NA|TRBJ2-1
TGTGCCAGCAGCCCAGGGACTAGCGGGCACAATGAGCAGTTCTTC
CASSPGTSGHNEQFF
>NA|TRBV6-5|13|NA|TRBJ1-5
TGTGCCACCAGGGAGAGGGCGGGACAGCCCCAGCATTTT
CATRERAGQPQHF
>NA|TRBV7-3|13|TRBD1|TRBJ1-2
TGTGCCAGCAGCCCCCAACAGGGGACGGGCTACACCTTC
CASSPQQGTGYTF
>NA|TRBV11-3|13|NA|TRBJ2-1
TGTGCCAGCAGCGTCTCCATTTGGAATGAGCAGTTCTTC
CASSVSIWNEQFF
>NA|TRBV6-5|13|TRBD1|TRBJ2-7
TGTGCCAGCTTCCCCGGGACAGGGAACGAGCAGTACTTC
CASFPGTGNEQYF
>NA|TRBV7-9|14|NA|TRBJ2-1
TGTGCCAGCAGCCCCTCCGCTAGCGCGTATGAGCAGTTCTTC
CASSPSASAYEQFF
>once|TRBV5-6|14|NA|TRBJ2-7
TGTGCCAGCAGCTTGGCCTCTTTACGGATGGGGCAGTACTTC
CASSLASLRMGQYF
>NA|TRBV4-1|15|NA|TRBJ1-4
TGCGCCAGCAGCCAATTCAGGTTAACTAATGAAAAACTGTTTTTT
CASSQFRLTNEKLFF
>few|TRBV7-9|11|NA|TRBJ1-1
TGTGCCAGCAGCCCCCGAACTGAAGCTTTCTTT
CASSPRTEAFF
>NA|TRBV5-6|11|NA|TRBJ2-7
TGTGCCAGCAGCTTCTCTGGACGGATATACTTC
CASSFSGRIYF
>NA|TRBV27|14|NA|TRBJ1-1
TGTGCCAGCAGTTTATTGGGCGGAATCACTGAAGCTTTCTTT
CASSLLGGITEAFF
>NA|TRBV6-5|14|NA|TRBJ1-5
TGTGCCAGCAGTTCGACGTTGGGGGTTCAGCCCCAGCATTTT
CASSSTLGVQPQHF
>NA|TRBV6-5|14|NA|TRBJ1-5
TGTGCCAGCGGGGGCGATCCAGGCTATCAGCCCCAGCATTTT
CASGGDPGYQPQHF
>NA|TRBV2|16|NA|TRBJ1-5
TGTGCCAGCAGTGTGAAGGGAGGAAATAGCAATCAGCCCCAGCATTTT
CASSVKGGNSNQPQHF
>NA|TRBV10-3|15|NA|TRBJ2-7
TGTGCCATCAGCCGCGCAGCGGACGTTGGATACGAGCAGTACTTC
CAISRAADVGYEQYF
>NA|TRBV28|15|TRBD1|TRBJ2-3
TGTGCCAGCACTAAAAACAGGGGAAGCACAGATACGCAGTATTTT
CASTKNRGSTDTQYF
>NA|TRBV23-1|15|NA|TRBJ2-1
TGCGCCAGCAGTCAATTTTCTTTCCAGGGCAATGAGCAGTTCTTC
CASSQFSFQGNEQFF
>once|TRBV6-1|12|NA|TRBJ1-2
TGTGCCAGCATAAAGAATGGCTATGGCTACACCTTC
CASIKNGYGYTF
>NA|TRBV6-5|15|NA|TRBJ1-5
TGTGCCAGCAGCCCCCATAGGGTGGGCAATCAGCCCCAGCATTTT
CASSPHRVGNQPQHF
>NA|TRBV4-1|15|NA|TRBJ1-4
TGCGCCAGCAGCCACTTTGAGCTAGGGAGTAGAAAACTGTTTTTT
CASSHFELGSRKLFF
>NA|TRBV7-9|16|NA|TRBJ2-1
TGTGCCAGCAGCCAAGGTCCCCCACGGGTTAAGAATGAGCAGTTCTTC
CASSQGPPRVKNEQFF
>NA|TRBV4-1|18|TRBD1|TRBJ1-5
TGCGCCAGCAGCCAAGGTAGGGGGGACAGGGGACTCAATCAGCCCCAGCATTTT
CASSQGRGDRGLNQPQHF
>NA|TRBV7-9|17|NA|TRBJ2-1
TGTGCCAGCAGCTACCGACCCAGGGAAGGTCCCTACAATGAGCAGTTCTTC
CASSYRPREGPYNEQFF
>NA|TRBV18|13|TRBD1|TRBJ2-7
TGTGCCAGCTCGCCCCAGGGGGCCGGTGAGCAGTACTTC
CASSPQGAGEQYF
>NA|TRBV10-3|16|NA|TRBJ1-6
TGTGCCATCAGTGAGTCGGGGACCCAAAAGGGTTCACCCCTCCACTTT
CAISESGTQKGSPLHF
>NA|TRBV9|14|NA|TRBJ1-1
TGTGCCAGCAGCGTAGGCCAGGAGAACACTGAAGCTTTCTTT
CASSVGQENTEAFF
>NA|TRBV6-1|14|NA|TRBJ1-1
TGTGCCAGCAGTAAACAGGGTAGGTACACTGAAGCTTTCTTT
CASSKQGRYTEAFF
>NA|TRBV19|17|TRBD1|TRBJ1-5
TGTGCCAGTAGTATGACAGGGAAGGGGGGCCTCAATCAGCCCCAGCATTTT
CASSMTGKGGLNQPQHF
>once|TRBV5-8|16|NA|TRBJ1-5
TGTGCCAGCAGCCCAGGGAAAAGAGGGGGGAATCAGCCCCAGCATTTT
CASSPGKRGGNQPQHF
>NA|TRBV19|21|TRBD2|TRBJ2-3
TGTGCCAGTAGTATCCACCGGGGAAAATCGGCTAGCGGGAGGAACACAGATACGCAGTATTTT
CASSIHRGKSASGRNTDTQYF
>NA|TRBV6-1|15|NA|TRBJ2-5
TGTGCCAGCAGTGAAGGCGGGACTGCTCGAGAGACCCAGTACTTC
CASSEGGTARETQYF
>NA|TRBV28|15|NA|TRBJ2-5
TGTGCCAGCAGTTTCTCCTGGCAGGAGCGGGAGACCCAGTACTTC
CASSFSWQERETQYF
>NA|TRBV19|17|NA|TRBJ1-2
TGTGCCAGTAGTATGATCGGGCGGGACGGTAATAACTATGGCTACACCTTC
CASSMIGRDGNNYGYTF
>NA|TRBV6-6|16|TRBD2|TRBJ2-5
TGTGCCAGCAGCCCTAGCGGGAGGGCGGCACAAGAGACCCAGTACTTC
CASSPSGRAAQETQYF
>once|TRBV28|10|NA|TRBJ2-1
TGTGCCGCCGGGGTCAGGGTGCAGTTCTTC
CAAGVRVQFF
>NA|TRBV27|17|TRBD1|TRBJ1-1
TGTGCCAGCAGGGGAACCGGGACAGGGTTGTGGAACACTGAAGCTTTCTTT
CASRGTGTGLWNTEAFF
>NA|TRBV14|16|NA|TRBJ2-5
TGTGCCAGCAGCCAAGATCCTTTAGGGCTCCAAGAGACCCAGTACTTC
CASSQDPLGLQETQYF
>NA|TRBV5-8|13|NA|TRBJ1-2
TGTGCCAGCAGCTTTGACAAGATGGCTGGCTACACCTTC
CASSFDKMAGYTF
>NA|TRBV15|15|TRBD1|TRBJ1-4
TGTGCCACCAGCAGAGATCGGGACAGGCGGGAAAAACTGTTTTTT
CATSRDRDRREKLFF
>NA|TRBV6-4|14|NA|TRBJ2-7
TGTGCCAGCAGTGACGACGGGCTCTCCTACGAGCAGTACTTC
CASSDDGLSYEQYF
>NA|TRBV11-2|14|NA|TRBJ1-5
TGTGCCAGCAGCCCCCCGGCAATCAATCAGCCCCAGCATTTT
CASSPPAINQPQHF
>NA|TRBV27|15|TRBD1|TRBJ1-3
TGTGCCAGCAGACAGGGACAGAGCTCTGGAAACACCATATATTTT
CASRQGQSSGNTIYF